Included here is one TCR beta chain sequence, with context. The data are from a study of control samples from healthy donors and cancer patients. CDR1 and CDR2 (germline): LNHDA, SQIVND (reference sequence). V gave up 5 bases and J gave up 4 bases, with 17 bases separating them. This CDR3 spans 15 amino acids. TCRdb's table, derived via immunoSEQ multiplex PCR, lists solely in-frame clones and lacks some. The table records 160,000 or so clones, around 94% of them present only once. The chain employs TRBV19 and TRBJ2-5, with D possibly matching TRBD1 (6 bases). This TCR was sampled from a man between 60 and 75 years old with colorectal cancer. Sample: PBMCs. The CDR3 DNA reads TGTGCCAGTAGTCTTAGACAGGCGGGCCGAGAGACCCAGTACTTC. It yields the protein CASSLRQAGRETQYF.